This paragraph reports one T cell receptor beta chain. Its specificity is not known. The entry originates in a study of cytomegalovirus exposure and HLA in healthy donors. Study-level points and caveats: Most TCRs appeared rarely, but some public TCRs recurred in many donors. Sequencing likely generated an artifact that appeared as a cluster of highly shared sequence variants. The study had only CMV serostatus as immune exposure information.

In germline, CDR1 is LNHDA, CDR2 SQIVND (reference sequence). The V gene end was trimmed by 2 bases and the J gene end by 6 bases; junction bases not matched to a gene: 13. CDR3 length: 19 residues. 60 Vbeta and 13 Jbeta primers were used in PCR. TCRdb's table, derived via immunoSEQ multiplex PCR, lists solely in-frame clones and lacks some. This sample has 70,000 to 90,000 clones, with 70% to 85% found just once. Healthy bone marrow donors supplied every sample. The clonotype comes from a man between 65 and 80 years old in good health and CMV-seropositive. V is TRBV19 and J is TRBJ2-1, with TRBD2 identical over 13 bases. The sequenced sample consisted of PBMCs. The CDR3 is CASSISALFGTSGVNEQFF. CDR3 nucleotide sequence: TGTGCCAGTAGTATAAGTGCCCTGTTCGGGACTAGCGGGGTCAATGAGCAGTTCTTC.